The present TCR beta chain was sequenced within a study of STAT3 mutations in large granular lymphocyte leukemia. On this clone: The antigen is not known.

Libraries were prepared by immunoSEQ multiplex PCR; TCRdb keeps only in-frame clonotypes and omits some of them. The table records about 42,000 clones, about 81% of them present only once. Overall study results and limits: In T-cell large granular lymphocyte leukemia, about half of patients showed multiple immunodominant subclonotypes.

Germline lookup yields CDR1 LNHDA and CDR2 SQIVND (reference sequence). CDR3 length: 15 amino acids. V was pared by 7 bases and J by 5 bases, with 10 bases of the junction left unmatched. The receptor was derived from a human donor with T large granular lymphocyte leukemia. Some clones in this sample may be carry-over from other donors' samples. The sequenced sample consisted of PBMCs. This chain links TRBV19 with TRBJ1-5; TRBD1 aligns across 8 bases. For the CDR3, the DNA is TGTGCCAGTACCCCACAACAGGGGGATCATCAGCCCCAGCATTTT. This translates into CASTPQQGDHQPQHF.